This T cell receptor beta chain was identified in a study of OX40 agonist ivuxolimab in advanced cancers. The wider study: Cancers in dose escalation were hepatocellular, melanoma, renal cell and head and neck. Study results and caveats: Certain nonresponders likewise exhibited a low normalized T-cell clonal expansion.

Of note for this clone: Its cognate antigen is unknown.

Generated by immunoSEQ multiplex PCR, the TCRdb table keeps only in-frame clones and is missing some. The sample has more than 45,000 clones; around nine tenths are singletons. There are 13 residues in the CDR3. Germline CDR1 is SGHAT and CDR2 is FQNNGV. V was shortened by 5 bases and J by 7 bases, with 15 bases between the two germline ends. This TCR was sampled from an adult with an advanced solid tumor such as melanoma, head and neck, liver or kidney cancer. The specimen comprised CD4+ or CD8+ T cells sorted from blood, sampled in a trial of the OX40 agonist ivuxolimab. The gene calls are TRBV11-2 and TRBJ2-7, with D perhaps TRBD1 (6 bases). The CDR3 sequence is CASSRDRPEEQYF. CDR3 in DNA: TGTGCCAGCAGCCGAGACAGGCCAGAGGAGCAGTACTTC.